Below are 2 T cell receptor beta chains sequenced from a single sample in a study of vaccination and CD4 T cells after COVID-19. Documented treatment: approximately 9-day PBMC culture with coronavirus spike peptide pools or control peptides (ViraFEST assay). No antigen has been identified for these receptors. Sequence data for DNA of cultured CD4+ T cells were generated by the Oncomine TCR Beta short-read assay. Via MiXCR, TCRdb re-called the PCR reads, giving one row per CDR3 protein. Among under 12,000 distinct CDR3 sequences listed, roughly 77% were seen once. The specimen sequenced was CD4+ T cells from blood, cultured in vitro. The receptors stem from a human donor who had recovered from COVID-19.

The chain recombines TRBV4-1 with TRBJ1-5; D not resolved. CDR3 length: 14 residues. Looked up from germline, CDR1 is MGHRA and CDR2 is YSYEKL. The V end was cut by 3 bases, the J end by 4 bases, with 10 bases between. Here the CDR3 DNA reads TGCGCCAGCAGCCAGTGGGCACCTAATCAGCCCCAGCATTTT. This encodes CASSQWAPNQPQHF.

This clonotype was recorded once. The chain employs TRBV20-1 and TRBJ2-5; D is possibly TRBD2 (5 bases). Trimming shortened V by 0 bases and J by 9 bases, and 17 bases separated the two germline ends. This CDR3 comprises 14 residues. Germline V lookup: CDR1 DFQATT, CDR2 SNEGSKA (reference sequence). CDR3 protein: CSAREGGLLKAQYF. CDR3 DNA sequence: TGCAGTGCTAGAGAAGGAGGACTCCTGAAGGCCCAGTACTTC.